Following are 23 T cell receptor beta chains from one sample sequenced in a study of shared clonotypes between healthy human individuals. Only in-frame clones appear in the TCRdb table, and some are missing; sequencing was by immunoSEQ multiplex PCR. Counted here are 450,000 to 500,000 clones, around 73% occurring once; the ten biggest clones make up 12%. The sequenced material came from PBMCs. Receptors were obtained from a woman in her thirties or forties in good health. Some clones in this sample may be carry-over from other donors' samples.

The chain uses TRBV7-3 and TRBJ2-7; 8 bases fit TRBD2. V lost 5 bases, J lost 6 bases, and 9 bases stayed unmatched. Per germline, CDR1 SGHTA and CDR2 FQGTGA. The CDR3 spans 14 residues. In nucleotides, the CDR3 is TGTGCCAGCAGCGCCACAGCGGGAGCGGTCGAGCAGTACTTC. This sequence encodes CASSATAGAVEQYF.

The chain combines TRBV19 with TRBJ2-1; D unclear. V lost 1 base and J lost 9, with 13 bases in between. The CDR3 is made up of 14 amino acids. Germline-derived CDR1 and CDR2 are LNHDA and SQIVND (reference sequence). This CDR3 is CASSIAPLRVEQFF. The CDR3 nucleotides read TGTGCCAGTAGTATAGCCCCACTACGAGTTGAGCAGTTCTTC.

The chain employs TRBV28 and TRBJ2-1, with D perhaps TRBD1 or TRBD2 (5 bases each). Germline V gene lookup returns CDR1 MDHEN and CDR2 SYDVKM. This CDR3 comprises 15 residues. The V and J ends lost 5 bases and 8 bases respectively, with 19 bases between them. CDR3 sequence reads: CASSALGDLVDEQFF. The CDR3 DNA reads TGTGCCAGCAGTGCCCTAGGGGACCTGGTAGATGAGCAGTTCTTC.

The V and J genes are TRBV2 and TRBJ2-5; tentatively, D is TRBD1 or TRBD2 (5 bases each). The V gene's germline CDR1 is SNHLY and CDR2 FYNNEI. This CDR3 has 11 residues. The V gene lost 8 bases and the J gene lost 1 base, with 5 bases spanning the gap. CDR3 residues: CASGGQETQYF. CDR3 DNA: TGTGCCAGCGGGGGCCAAGAGACCCAGTACTTC. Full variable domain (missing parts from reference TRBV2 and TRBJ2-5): EPEVTQTPSHQVTQMGQEVILRCVPISNHLYFYWYRQILGQKVEFLVSFYNNEISEKSEIFDDQFSVERPDGSNFTLKIRSTKLEDSAMYFCASGGQETQYFGPGTRLLVL.

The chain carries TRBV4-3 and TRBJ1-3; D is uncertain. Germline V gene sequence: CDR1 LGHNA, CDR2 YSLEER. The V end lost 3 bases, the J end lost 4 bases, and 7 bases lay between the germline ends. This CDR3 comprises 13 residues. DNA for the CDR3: TGCGCCAGCAGCCAGGAGCAGGGAAACACCATATATTTT. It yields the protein CASSQEQGNTIYF.

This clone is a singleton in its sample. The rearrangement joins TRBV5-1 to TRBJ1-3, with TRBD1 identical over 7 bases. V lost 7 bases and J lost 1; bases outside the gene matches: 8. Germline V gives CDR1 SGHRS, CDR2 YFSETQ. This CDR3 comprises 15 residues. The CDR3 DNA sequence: TGCGCCAGCGGGCTGGTACAGGGGTCTGGAAACACCATATATTTT. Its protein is CASGLVQGSGNTIYF.

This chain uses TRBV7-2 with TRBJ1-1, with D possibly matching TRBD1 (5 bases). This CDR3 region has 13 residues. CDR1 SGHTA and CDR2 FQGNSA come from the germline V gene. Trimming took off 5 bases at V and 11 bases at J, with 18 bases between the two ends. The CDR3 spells CASSTSSGTSAFF. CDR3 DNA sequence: TGTGCCAGCAGCACGAGTTCCGGGACGTCTGCTTTCTTT.

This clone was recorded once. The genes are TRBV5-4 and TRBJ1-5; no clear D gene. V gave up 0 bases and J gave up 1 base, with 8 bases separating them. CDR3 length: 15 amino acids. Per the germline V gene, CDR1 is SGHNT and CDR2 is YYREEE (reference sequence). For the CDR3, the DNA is TGTGCCAGCAGCTTGGGGACCTGGAGCAATCAGCCCCAGCATTTT. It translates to CASSLGTWSNQPQHF.

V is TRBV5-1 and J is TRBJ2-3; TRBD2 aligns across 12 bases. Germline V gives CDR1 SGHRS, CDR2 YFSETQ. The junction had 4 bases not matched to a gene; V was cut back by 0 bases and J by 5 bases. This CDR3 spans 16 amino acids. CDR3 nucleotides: TGCGCCAGCAGCTTGGGGCTAGCGGGAGGGCAAGATACGCAGTATTTT. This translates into CASSLGLAGGQDTQYF.

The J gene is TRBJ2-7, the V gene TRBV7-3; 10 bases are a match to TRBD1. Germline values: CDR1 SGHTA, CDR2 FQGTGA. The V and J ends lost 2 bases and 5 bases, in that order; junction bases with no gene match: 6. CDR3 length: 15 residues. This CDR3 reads CASSLVGQGLDEQYF. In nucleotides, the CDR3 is TGTGCCAGCAGCTTAGTGGGACAGGGGCTTGACGAGCAGTACTTC.

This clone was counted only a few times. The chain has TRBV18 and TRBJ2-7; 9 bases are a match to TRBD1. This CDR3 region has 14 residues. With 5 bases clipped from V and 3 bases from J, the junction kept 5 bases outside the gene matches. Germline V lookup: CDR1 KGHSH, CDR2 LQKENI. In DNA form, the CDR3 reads TGTGCCAGCTCAAATAGACAGGGGGTCTACGAGCAGTACTTC. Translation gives CASSNRQGVYEQYF.

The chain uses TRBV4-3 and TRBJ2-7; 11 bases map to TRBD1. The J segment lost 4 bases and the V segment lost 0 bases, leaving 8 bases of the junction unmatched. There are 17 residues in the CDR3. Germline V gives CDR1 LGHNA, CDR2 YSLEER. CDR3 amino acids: CASSQEAPGTGGYEQYF. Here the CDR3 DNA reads TGCGCCAGCAGCCAAGAGGCCCCCGGGACAGGGGGTTACGAGCAGTACTTC.

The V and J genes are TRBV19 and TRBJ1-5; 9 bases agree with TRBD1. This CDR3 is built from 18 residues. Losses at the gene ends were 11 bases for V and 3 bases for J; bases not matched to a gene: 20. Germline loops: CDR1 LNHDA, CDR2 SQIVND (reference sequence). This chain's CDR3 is CADPGQGKNKGNNQPQHF. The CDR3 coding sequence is TGTGCCGACCCGGGACAGGGAAAAAACAAAGGAAACAATCAGCCCCAGCATTTT. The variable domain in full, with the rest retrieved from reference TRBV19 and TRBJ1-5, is DGGITQSPKYLFRKEGQNVTLSCEQNLNHDAMYWYRQDPGQGLRLIYYSQIVNDFQKGDIAEGYSVSREKKESFPLTVTSAQKNPTAFYLCADPGQGKNKGNNQPQHFGDGTRLSIL.

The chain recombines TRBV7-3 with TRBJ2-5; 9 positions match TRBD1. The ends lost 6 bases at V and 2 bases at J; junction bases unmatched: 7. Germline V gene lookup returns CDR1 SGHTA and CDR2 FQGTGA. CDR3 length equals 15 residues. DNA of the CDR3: TGTGCCAGCAGACCTGCCGGGACAGGGCAAGAGACCCAGTACTTC. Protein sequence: CASRPAGTGQETQYF.

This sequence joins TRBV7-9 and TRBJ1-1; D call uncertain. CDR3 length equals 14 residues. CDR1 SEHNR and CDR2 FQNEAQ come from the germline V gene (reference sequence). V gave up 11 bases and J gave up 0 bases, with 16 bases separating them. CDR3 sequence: CASFEMTLNTEAFF. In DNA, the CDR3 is TGTGCCTCCTTTGAAATGACTCTGAACACTGAAGCTTTCTTT.

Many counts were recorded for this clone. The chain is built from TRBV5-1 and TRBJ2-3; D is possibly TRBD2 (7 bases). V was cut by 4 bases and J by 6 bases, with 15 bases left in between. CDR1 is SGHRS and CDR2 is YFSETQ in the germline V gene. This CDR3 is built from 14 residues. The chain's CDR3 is CASSGGAFRDTQYF. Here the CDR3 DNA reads TGCGCCAGCAGCGGGGGGGCGTTCCGGGATACGCAGTATTTT.

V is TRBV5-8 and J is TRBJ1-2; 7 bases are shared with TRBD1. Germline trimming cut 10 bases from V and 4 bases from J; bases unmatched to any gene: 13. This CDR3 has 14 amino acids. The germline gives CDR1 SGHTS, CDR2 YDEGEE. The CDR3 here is CAERQGRGIYGYTF. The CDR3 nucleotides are TGTGCCGAACGACAGGGTAGGGGTATCTATGGCTACACCTTC.

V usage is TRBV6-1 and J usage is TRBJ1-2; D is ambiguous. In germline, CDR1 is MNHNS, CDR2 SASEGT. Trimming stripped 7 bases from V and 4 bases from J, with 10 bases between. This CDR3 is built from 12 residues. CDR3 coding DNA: TGTGCCAGCACTAAATTAGGCTATGGCTACACCTTC. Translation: CASTKLGYGYTF.

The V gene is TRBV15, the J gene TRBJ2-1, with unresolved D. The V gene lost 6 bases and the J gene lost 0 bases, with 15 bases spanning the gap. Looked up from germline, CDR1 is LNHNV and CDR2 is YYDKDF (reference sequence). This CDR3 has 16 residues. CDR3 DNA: TGTGCCACCAGTGAGCCCAAGGGAAGCTCCTACAATGAGCAGTTCTTC. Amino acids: CATSEPKGSSYNEQFF.

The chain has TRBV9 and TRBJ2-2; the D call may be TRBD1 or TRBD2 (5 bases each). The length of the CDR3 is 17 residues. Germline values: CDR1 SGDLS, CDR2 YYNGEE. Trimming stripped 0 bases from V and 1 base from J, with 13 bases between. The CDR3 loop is CASSVAGGPRNTGELFF. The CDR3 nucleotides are TGTGCCAGCAGCGTAGCTGGGGGACCCAGGAACACCGGGGAGCTGTTTTTT.

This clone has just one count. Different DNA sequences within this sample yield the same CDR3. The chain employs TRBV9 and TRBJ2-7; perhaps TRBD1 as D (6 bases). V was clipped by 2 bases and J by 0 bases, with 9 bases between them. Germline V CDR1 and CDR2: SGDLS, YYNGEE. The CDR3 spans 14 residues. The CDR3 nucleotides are TGTGCCAGCAGCGTGGGGACACACTCCTACGAGCAGTACTTC. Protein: CASSVGTHSYEQYF.

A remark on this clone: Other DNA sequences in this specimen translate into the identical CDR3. CDR3 region: CASSPGQGSDTQYF. The CDR3 coding sequence is TGCGCCAGCAGCCCGGGACAGGGTTCAGATACGCAGTATTTT. This sequence joins TRBV5-1 and TRBJ2-3, with 9 bases matching TRBD1. CDR1 SGHRS and CDR2 YFSETQ come from the germline V gene. V trimming: 4 bases; J trimming: 4 bases; junction bases outside the gene matches: 4. There are 14 residues in the CDR3.

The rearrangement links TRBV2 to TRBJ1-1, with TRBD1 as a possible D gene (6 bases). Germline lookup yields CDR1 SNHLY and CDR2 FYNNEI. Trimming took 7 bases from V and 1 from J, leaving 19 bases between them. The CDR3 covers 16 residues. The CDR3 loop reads CASNGGPRGQNTEAFF. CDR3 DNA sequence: TGTGCCAGCAATGGGGGCCCACGGGGCCAGAACACTGAAGCTTTCTTT.